This TCR beta chain comes out of a study of blood T cell repertoires in COVID-19 (dated by TCRdb to about 2020). As for the study more broadly: Samples covering the acute and convalescent phases of COVID-19 were provided by collaborators in the United States, Italy and Spain. Where available, HLA class I and class II types were obtained from metadata supplied by the sample provider rather than from assay-based typing. The repertoires were released in a freely available public database intended as a resource for research on the immune response to SARS-CoV-2. Sample metadata almost always included a de-identified subject ID, COVID-19 status, age in years and sex. Samples came from the ongoing ImmuneRACE study (first 160 participants) plus 1,254 subjects from 6 global collaborators. The dataset comprised deeply sampled blood TCRbeta repertoires from subjects exposed to, actively infected with, or recovered from COVID-19. The prospective study material was composed of cDNA or gDNA derived from T cells, B-cell-depleted T cells, or PBMCs. Results the study describes overall, beyond this receptor: Clinical and demographic metadata were provided uncurated, with the amount varying by source and participant.

TCRbeta CDR3 regions were amplified from genomic DNA by means of the immunoSEQ Assay, a bias-controlled multiplex PCR. The original pipeline was this. Nucleated cell counts per sample were estimated from amplification of reference gene primers within the assay. Sequence reads were collapsed and filtered to measure the absolute abundance of every unique TCRbeta CDR3 rearrangement. For each sample, productive Simpson clonality was calculated by taking the square root of Simpson's diversity index across productive rearrangements. TCRdb obtained this table from immuneACCESS and retained in-frame rearrangements with V and J assigned. These tables miss some clones; where compared with another copy, unresolved V genes account for less than half of the shortfall, and the remainder is unexplained. V and J calls and clone size are given by that table; D and trimming were obtained from the DNA. For this sample the table gives around 84,000 clones, of which over 85% were detected only once. 4.6% of the sample rests with the top ten.

The collaborating institutions used their own protocols to collect whole blood in K2EDTA tubes. For TCRbeta analysis, collaborators shipped samples in one of three forms: frozen whole blood, isolated PBMCs, or DNA extracted from either of those sample types. About this clone: What antigen it recognizes has not been identified. It has no much larger one-base neighbor in the sample; base qualities were not kept.

Including the terminal cysteine and phenylalanine, the CDR3 comprises 14 residues. Only the CDR3 DNA is retained, 42 bases long and in frame from the first base. For CDR1 and CDR2, the germline V gene lists MNHEY and SVGAGI. The V and J ends are trimmed by 6 bases and 5 bases, leaving 11 bases between them. This TCR derives from a middle-aged man with active COVID-19. The sequence is built from TRBV6-5 and TRBJ1-6, with TRBD1 perhaps the D gene, on 6 matching bases. The source material was peripheral blood. DNA sequence: TGTGCCAGCAGCCAGGGGATTCATAATTCACCCCTCCACTTT. This sequence encodes CASSQGIHNSPLHF.